Here is one T cell receptor (beta chain) with its context. Its antigen is currently unknown. The data stem from a study of CD8 T cells in ankylosing spondylitis. Study-wide results and limits: A CD8+ phenotype characterized the disease-linked clones, which were relatively rare in peripheral blood. Roughly eight highly homologous variants made up a TCR beta motif that seemed to typify ankylosing spondylitis blood. Previously reported in reactive arthritis synovial fluid and blood were some of the motif variants.

Researchers built TCR beta libraries using quantitative 5'-RACE with molecular barcodes. TCRdb called the 5' RACE reads again in MiXCR, with one record for every CDR3 protein. This sample has around 430,000 distinct CDR3 sequences, with roughly 18% found just once. V lost 3 bases and J 7 bases, leaving 9 bases between the germline ends. The CDR3 covers 13 residues. CDR1 is MDHEN, CDR2 SYDVKM, per germline. The chain joins TRBV28 to TRBJ1-4; no definite D call. This TCR came from a male donor with ankylosing spondylitis. Sequencing used blood, either unsorted or a sorted T cell fraction (not recorded which). The CDR3 loop is CASSFGWVEKLFF. The DNA for the CDR3 is TGTGCCAGCAGTTTTGGCTGGGTTGAAAAACTGTTTTTT.